These 18 T cell receptor beta chains originate from one sample sequenced in a study of regulatory T cells in long-lasting Graves disease. Arm-PCR with iRepertoire HTBI primers amplified the CDR3 regions for these TCR beta libraries. TCRdb recomputed calls from the multiplex PCR reads with MiXCR, one row per CDR3 protein. The sample includes some 350,000 distinct CDR3 sequences, 15% to 20% of them seen just once. The time point: newly diagnosed GD, antithyroid drugs for less than 3 months. Preparation of the TCR library used RNA extracted from PBMCs. These sequences were also reported in another study, on T cells in Graves' hyperthyroidism and ophthalmopathy.

The source was peripheral blood mononuclear cells (PBMCs), collected at new diagnosis, from a patient treated with antithyroid drugs. The receptors were sampled from a woman aged 18-30 years with Graves disease.

The V gene is TRBV6-5, the J gene TRBJ2-1, with 10 nucleotides matching TRBD1. The CDR3 is 15 amino acids. V was pared by 2 bases and J by 7 bases, with 5 bases of the junction left unmatched. Germline CDR1 and CDR2: MNHEY and SVGAGI. CDR3 amino acids: CASSYRDRGKNEQFF. The CDR3 nucleotides read TGTGCCAGCAGTTACCGGGACAGGGGTAAAAATGAGCAGTTCTTC.

This clonotype occurred many times. CDR3 in DNA: TGTGCCTGGAGGGCCCACACAGGACCAGAGCAGTTCTTC. Its translation is CAWRAHTGPEQFF. The V call is TRBV30, the J call TRBJ2-1, with D tentatively TRBD1 (5 bases). Germline CDR1 GTSNPN, CDR2 SVGIG (reference sequence). Trimming left V 3 bases short and J 10 bases short, with 16 bases between. The CDR3 spans 13 residues.

This clonotype was recorded at least ten times. The chain's CDR3 is CSARAYDHISSDTQYF. CDR3 DNA: TGCAGTGCTAGAGCGTACGACCACATCTCCTCAGATACGCAGTATTTT. The V call is TRBV20-1, the J call TRBJ2-3, with unresolved D. This CDR3 is 16 amino acids long. With 1 base removed from V and 4 bases from J, the gap between germline ends came to 18 bases. Per germline, CDR1 DFQATT and CDR2 SNEGSKA (reference sequence).

This clonotype was seen many times. The rearrangement joins TRBV2 to TRBJ2-1; 12 nucleotides match TRBD2. V was pared by 6 bases and J by 7 bases, with 10 bases of the junction left unmatched. The CDR3 is 16 residues long. Germline CDR1 is SNHLY and CDR2 is FYNNEI. The CDR3 nucleotides read TGTGCCAGCAGCCCAGGACTAGCGGGATACGGTAATGAGCAGTTCTTC. Protein product: CASSPGLAGYGNEQFF.

This clonotype was observed at least ten times. This sequence joins TRBV6-5 and TRBJ2-1; D might be TRBD2 (6 bases). Germline V CDR1 and CDR2: MNHEY, SVGAGI. Between the trimmed V and J ends, which lost 2 bases and 7 bases, there was a span of 12 bases. This CDR3 has 14 residues. The DNA of the CDR3 is TGTGCCAGCAGTTACGGTGGAGGGCCGAATGAGCAGTTCTTC. This gives the protein CASSYGGGPNEQFF.

This clonotype came up many times. This chain links TRBV30 with TRBJ1-1; D remains ambiguous. Trimming removed 0 bases from V and 0 bases from J, with 8 bases in between. CDR1 and CDR2 from the germline V gene are GTSNPN and SVGIG (reference sequence). CDR3 length: 14 residues. The CDR3 is CAWSVAAVNTEAFF. The CDR3 nucleotides read TGTGCCTGGAGTGTAGCGGCGGTGAACACTGAAGCTTTCTTT.

Regarding this clonotype: An end of the junction differs from the germline gene, which may be a read error. The V and J genes are TRBV27 and TRBJ1-5, with unresolved D. The CDR3 consists of 10 residues. Germline CDR1 reads MNHEY; CDR2 reads SMNVEV (reference sequence). CDR3 bases: TGTGCCAGCCAAACGCCAACGGTGCCTTTT. Amino acid sequence: CASQTPTVPF.

This clonotype was observed a few times. This chain uses TRBV12-3 or TRBV12-4 with TRBJ2-1; D unresolved. Trimming took 6 bases from V and 9 from J, leaving 15 bases between them. This CDR3 is 13 amino acids long. The CDR3 sequence: CASSLSGESEQFF. Here the CDR3 DNA reads TGTGCCAGCAGCCTATCCGGAGAGAGTGAGCAGTTCTTC.

The rearrangement joins TRBV28 to TRBJ1-2, with 8 nucleotides matching TRBD1. This CDR3 region has 15 residues. The ends lost 8 bases at V and 6 bases at J; junction bases unmatched: 14. The germline V gene encodes CDR1 MDHEN and CDR2 SYDVKM. CDR3 nucleotides: TGTGCCAGCGGACCACCGGGACAGGCTTACCATGGCTACACCTTC. Residues: CASGPPGQAYHGYTF.

This clonotype has a count of ten or more. The gene calls are TRBV3-1 and TRBJ1-3, with D unclear. Germline V lookup: CDR1 LGHDT, CDR2 YNNKEL (reference sequence). Trimming left V 3 bases short and J 0 bases short, with 9 bases between. The CDR3 totals 15 residues. The CDR3 sequence: CASSQGAHSGNTIYF. The CDR3 DNA sequence: TGTGCCAGCAGCCAGGGAGCTCACTCTGGAAACACCATATATTTT.

This clonotype came up many times. The CDR3: CASRDSGGSQPQHF. The CDR3 nucleotides are TGTGCCAGCAGAGATTCAGGGGGAAGTCAGCCCCAGCATTTT. The chain carries TRBV12-3 or TRBV12-4 and TRBJ1-5; 7 positions match TRBD1. CDR3 length equals 14 residues. The trim removed 6 bases at V and 6 bases at J, leaving 8 bases unmatched.

This clonotype was detected many times. The chain employs TRBV6-1 and TRBJ2-7; D unresolved. Trimming took 8 bases from V and 0 from J, leaving 11 bases between them. CDR1 is MNHNS and CDR2 is SASEGT in the germline V gene. The CDR3 is made up of 13 amino acids. Here the CDR3 DNA reads TGTGCCAGCGTCCCGACTCTCTCCTACGAGCAGTACTTC. Translated: CASVPTLSYEQYF.

This clonotype appeared a few times. The gene calls are TRBV7-3 and TRBJ1-2; unclear D gene. CDR3 length equals 13 residues. The V end was cut by 5 bases, the J end by 7 bases, with 14 bases between. CDR1 and CDR2 (germline): SGHTA, FQGTGA. CDR3 sequence (DNA): TGTGCCAGCAGCCCTTTCCCAGAGGCTGGCTACACCTTC. Its translation: CASSPFPEAGYTF.

Comment on this clonotype: A much larger clone differs from this one at a single base, so this may be a read error. J is TRBJ2-3 and V is TRBV11-2; the match to TRBD2 covers 8 bases. The CDR3 has 14 residues. The germline V gene encodes CDR1 SGHAT and CDR2 FQNNGV. The CDR3 DNA sequence: TGTGCCAGCAGCCGGGGGGGGTACGAAGATATGCAGTATTTT. This gives the protein CASSRGGYEDMQYF.

This clonotype was counted ten times or more. The J gene is TRBJ2-1, the V gene TRBV28, with 9 bases aligning to TRBD1. Trimming removed 9 bases from V and 2 bases from J; junction bases left unmatched: 8. The CDR3 contains 15 residues. CDR1 and CDR2 (germline): MDHEN, SYDVKM. The CDR3 DNA is TGTGCCAGTATTAACCGGGACAGGGCCTACAATGAGCAGTTCTTC. Translation gives CASINRDRAYNEQFF.

The chain joins TRBV20-1 to TRBJ2-3; D possibly corresponds to TRBD1 (5 bases). Judging by the DNA end, TRBJ2-7 fits better; the J call may be wrong. The CDR3 runs 13 residues. Germline V gene lookup returns CDR1 DFQATT and CDR2 SNEGSKA (reference sequence). CDR3 sequence: CSAKDTLDYEQYF. The CDR3 DNA reads as TGCAGTGCTAAGGACACCCTTGACTACGAGCAGTACTTC.

On this clonotype: The CDR3 carries no conserved terminal phenylalanine or tryptophan, so it likely arises from a read error. The genes are TRBV6-2 or TRBV6-3 and TRBJ1-1, with D perhaps TRBD1 (6 bases). Germline V CDR1 and CDR2: MNHEY, SVGEGT. V lost 6 bases to trimming and J lost 1 base, with 9 bases between them. The length of the CDR3 is 13 residues. CDR3 bases: TGTGCCAGCAGCCGGACAGAGAACACTGAAGCTTTCCTT. Encoded protein: CASSRTENTEAFL.

The table lists this clonotype with many counts. The chain uses TRBV19 and TRBJ2-1; no reliable D call. The CDR3 loop spans 16 amino acids. The V gene's germline CDR1 is LNHDA and CDR2 SQIVND (reference sequence). Trimming took 6 bases from V and 7 from J, leaving 22 bases between them. Here the CDR3 DNA reads TGTGCCAGTAGCCCAACGCCGGACCCCGTGAGGAATGAGCAGTTCTTC. Its translation: CASSPTPDPVRNEQFF. The full variable domain, its missing parts supplied by reference TRBV19 and TRBJ2-1, is DGGITQSPKYLFRKEGQNVTLSCEQNLNHDAMYWYRQDPGQGLRLIYYSQIVNDFQKGDIAEGYSVSREKKESFPLTVTSAQKNPTAFYLCASSPTPDPVRNEQFFGPGTRLTVL.